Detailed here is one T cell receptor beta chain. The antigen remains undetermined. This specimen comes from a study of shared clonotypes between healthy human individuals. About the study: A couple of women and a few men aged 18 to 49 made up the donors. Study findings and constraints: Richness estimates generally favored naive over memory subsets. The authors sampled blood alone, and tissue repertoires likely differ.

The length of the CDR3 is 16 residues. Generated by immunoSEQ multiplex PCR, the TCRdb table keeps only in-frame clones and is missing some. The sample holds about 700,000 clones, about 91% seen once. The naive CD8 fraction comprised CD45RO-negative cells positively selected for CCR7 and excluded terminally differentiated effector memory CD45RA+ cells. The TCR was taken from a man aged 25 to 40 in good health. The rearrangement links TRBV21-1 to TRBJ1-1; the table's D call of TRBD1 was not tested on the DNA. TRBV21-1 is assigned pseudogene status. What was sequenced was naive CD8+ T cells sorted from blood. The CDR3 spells CASSNWVGARSTEAFF. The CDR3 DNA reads TGTGCCAGCAGCAATTGGGTGGGGGCGCGCAGCACTGAAGCTTTCTTT.